This T cell receptor (beta chain) was documented in a study of blood T cell repertoires in COVID-19. Overall study: Acute and convalescent COVID-19 specimens originated in the United States, Italy and Spain. T cells, B-cell-depleted T cells, or PBMCs supplied cDNA or gDNA.

This CDR3 contains 15 residues. Trimming pared 1 base from V and 0 bases from J, leaving 7 bases between. Germline lookup yields CDR1 LGHDT and CDR2 YNNKEL (reference sequence). Original analysis: For nucleated cells, counts were estimated from reference gene primer amplification. Sequencing was performed with immunoSEQ multiplex PCR; in TCRdb, only in-frame clones are kept and a portion is missing. V and J calls plus clone size are reproduced from that table; the DNA served to infer D and trimming. The sample has about 200,000 clones; over 75% are singletons. As concerns this clone: Distinct nucleotide sequences in the sample also encode this CDR3.

The chain recombines TRBV3-1 (or the pseudogene TRBV3-2) with TRBJ1-5; tentative D call: TRBD1 (5 bases). This receptor was identified in a man between 50 and 59 years old who had recovered from COVID-19. The sequenced material came from peripheral blood. Here the CDR3 DNA reads TGTGCCAGCAGCCAAGGGACACATAGCAATCAGCCCCAGCATTTT. This codes for CASSQGTHSNQPQHF.